This T cell receptor beta chain was obtained from a study of blood T cell repertoires in COVID-19. This clone was observed at least ten times. Sequencing was performed with immunoSEQ multiplex PCR; in TCRdb, only in-frame clones are kept and a portion is missing. The sample contains some 400,000 clones, more than 75% of which appear only once. The V and J ends lost 4 bases and 2 bases respectively, with 12 bases between them. Germline V CDR1 and CDR2: SNHLY, FYNNEI. This CDR3 is 15 amino acids long. The material sequenced was peripheral blood. The chain combines TRBV2 with TRBJ1-5, with TRBD1 as a possible D gene (6 bases). The sequence was obtained from a woman in her twenties or thirties with COVID-19, enrolled during active disease. DNA of the CDR3: TGTGCCAGCAGTGCAGGACAGATCGGCAATCAGCCCCAGCATTTT. Protein: CASSAGQIGNQPQHF.